The clone carrying this TCR beta chain was detected ten times or more. The target antigen is unknown. TCRdb recomputed calls from the 5' RACE reads with MiXCR, one row per CDR3 protein. The repertoire holds some 70,000 distinct CDR3 sequences, with 4.5% to 5.5% as singletons. The record originates from a study of neurological immune-mediated disorders. This CDR3 is built from 15 residues. Trimming at V came to 4 bases and at J to 2 bases, leaving 2 bases not matched to a gene. Broader study findings: When the repertoires were grouped phylogenetically, those of 18 of the 34 multiple sclerosis patients came together in a single cluster of related CDR3 sequences, which points to a possible repertoire-level signature.

Material for sequencing was PBMCs. The TCR sequence derives from a man aged 25-45 years with multiple sclerosis. The chain joins TRBV12-3 or TRBV12-4 to TRBJ2-1, with 10 bases matching TRBD2. The CDR3 region is CASSSTSGAYNEQFF. CDR3 coding DNA: TGTGCCAGCAGTTCCACTAGCGGGGCCTACAATGAGCAGTTCTTC.